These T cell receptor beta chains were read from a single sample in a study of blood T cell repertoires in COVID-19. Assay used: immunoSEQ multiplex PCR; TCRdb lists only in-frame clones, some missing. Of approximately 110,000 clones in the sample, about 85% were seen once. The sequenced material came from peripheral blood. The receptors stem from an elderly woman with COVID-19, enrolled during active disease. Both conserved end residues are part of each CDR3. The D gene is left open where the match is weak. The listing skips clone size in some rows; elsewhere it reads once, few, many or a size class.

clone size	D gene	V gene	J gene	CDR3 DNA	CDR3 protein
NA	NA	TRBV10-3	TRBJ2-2	TGTGCCATCAGTGATAACAGAAACACCGGGGAGCTGTTTTTT	CAISDNRNTGELFF
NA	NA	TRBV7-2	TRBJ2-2	TGTGCCAGCAGCTTAGTATCGGGGGAGCGGATCGGGGAGCTGTTTTTT	CASSLVSGERIGELFF
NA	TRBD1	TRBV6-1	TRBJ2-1	TGTGCCATAAAAAACAGGGGCGGCGAGCAGTTCTTC	CAIKNRGGEQFF
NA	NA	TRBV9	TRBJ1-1	TGTGCCAGCAGCCCCGAGGGAGGAGCGAACACTGAAGCTTTCTTT	CASSPEGGANTEAFF
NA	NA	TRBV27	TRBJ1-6	TGTGCCAGCAGTTATACCGGGTCGATCACTGGGTCACCCCTCCACTTT	CASSYTGSITGSPLHF
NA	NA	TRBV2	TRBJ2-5	TGTGCCAGCAGTGGCGCAACGGGGTCGGCCCAGTACTTC	CASSGATGSAQYF
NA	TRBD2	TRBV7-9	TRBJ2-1	TGTGCCAGCAGCTTACTAGCGGGAGAATCCTACAATGAGCAGTTCTTC	CASSLLAGESYNEQFF
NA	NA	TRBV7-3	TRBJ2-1	TGTGCCAGCAGCTTAGGGGGCGGAGGAAATGAGCAGTTCTTC	CASSLGGGGNEQFF
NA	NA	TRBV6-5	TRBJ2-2	TGTGCCAGCAGTTATACCCGGGTCGTCACCGGGGAGCTGTTTTTT	CASSYTRVVTGELFF
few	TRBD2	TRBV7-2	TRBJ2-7	TGTGCCAGCAGCTTAAGGGGTCTAGCGGGAGGCCCCCACGAGCAGTACTTC	CASSLRGLAGGPHEQYF
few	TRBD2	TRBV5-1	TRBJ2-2	TGCGCCAGCAGCTGGTCGGCACTAGCGGGGAACACCGGGGAGCTGTTTTTT	CASSWSALAGNTGELFF
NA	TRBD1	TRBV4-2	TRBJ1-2	TGTGCCAGCAGCCAAGCGGACAGGAGACAGGGCGGCTACACCTTC	CASSQADRRQGGYTF
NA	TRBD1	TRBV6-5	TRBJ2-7	TGTGCCAGCAGTCGGTCAAACAGGGGCGAGCAGTACTTC	CASSRSNRGEQYF
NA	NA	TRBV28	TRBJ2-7	TGTGCCAGCAGCCAGGAGGGCATATCCTACGAGCAGTACTTC	CASSQEGISYEQYF
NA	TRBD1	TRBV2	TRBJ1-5	TGTGCCAGCAACGGACAGGGGCCAAATAGCAATCAGCCCCAGCATTTT	CASNGQGPNSNQPQHF
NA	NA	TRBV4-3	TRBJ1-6	TGCGCCAGCAGCCGGGGAGATTCACCCCTCCACTTT	CASSRGDSPLHF
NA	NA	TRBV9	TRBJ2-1	TGTGCCAGCAGCGTAGGTCCCGAGGATGAGCAGTTCTTC	CASSVGPEDEQFF
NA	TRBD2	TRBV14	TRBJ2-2	TGTGCCAGCAGCGCGGGACTAGCGGGAGAAACGAACACCGGGGAGCTGTTTTTT	CASSAGLAGETNTGELFF
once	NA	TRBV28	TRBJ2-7	TGTGCCAGCAGCCGAATTCACGGAGGGGAGCAGTACTTC	CASSRIHGGEQYF
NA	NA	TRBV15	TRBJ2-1	TGTGCCACCAGCTGGGGACTTAGCAATGAGCAGTTCTTC	CATSWGLSNEQFF
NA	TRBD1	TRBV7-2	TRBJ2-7	TGTGCCAGCAGCCCCCGGACAGGGGAGTACGAGCAGTACTTC	CASSPRTGEYEQYF
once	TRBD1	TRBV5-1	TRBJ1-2	TGCGCCAGCAGTCAGGGACAGGGGGCCGACGGCTACACCTTC	CASSQGQGADGYTF
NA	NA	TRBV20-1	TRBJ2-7	TGCAGTGCTAGTCCGAGGGAGCGGTTGGAATACGAGCAGTACTTC	CSASPRERLEYEQYF
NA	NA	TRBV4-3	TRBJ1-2	TGCGCCAGCAGCCACACGGGGCCGGCGGGAGGCTACACCTTC	CASSHTGPAGGYTF
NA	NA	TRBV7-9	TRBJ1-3	TGTGCCAGCAGCTCAGACAGAATCTCTCCCCGAAACACCATATATTTT	CASSSDRISPRNTIYF
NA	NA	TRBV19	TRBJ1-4	TGTGCCAGTGGATGGGGGACACTGGAGGAAAAACTGTTTTTT	CASGWGTLEEKLFF
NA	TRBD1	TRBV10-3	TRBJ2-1	TGTGCCTCCAAGAGGGACAGGGGAGATGAGCAGTTCTTC	CASKRDRGDEQFF
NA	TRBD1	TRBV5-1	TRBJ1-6	TGCGCCAGCAGCCTGGGACAGGGTAATTCACCCCTCCACTTT	CASSLGQGNSPLHF
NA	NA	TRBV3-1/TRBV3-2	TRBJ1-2	TGTGCCAGCAGCCGAGCGGAGTACTATGGCTACACCTTC	CASSRAEYYGYTF
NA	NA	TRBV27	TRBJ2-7	TGTGCCAGCAGTTTTATCCCCCCGACTAGCTCCTACGAGCAGTACTTC	CASSFIPPTSSYEQYF
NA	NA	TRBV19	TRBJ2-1	TGTGCCAGTAGTAAGGGGGTTCAGGGGGGACTTGAGCAGTTCTTC	CASSKGVQGGLEQFF
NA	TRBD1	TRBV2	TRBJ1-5	TGTGCCAGCAGAGACGGGACAGGGGTAGGGCAGCCCCAGCATTTT	CASRDGTGVGQPQHF
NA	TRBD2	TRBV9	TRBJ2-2	TGTGCCAGCAGCGGACGGGGACAAGGACTAGCGGGAGACACCGGGGAGCTGTTTTTT	CASSGRGQGLAGDTGELFF
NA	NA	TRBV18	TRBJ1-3	TGTGCCAGCTCACCACCAGCGGGCATCCCCTCTGGAAACACCATATATTTT	CASSPPAGIPSGNTIYF
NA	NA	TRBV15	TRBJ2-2	TGTGCCACCAGCAGAGAGTTGACTAGTGGCGCCGGGGAGCTGTTTTTT	CATSRELTSGAGELFF
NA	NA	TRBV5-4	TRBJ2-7	TGTGCCAGCAGCTTGGGTAGGGGATCCACTCACGAGCAGTACTTC	CASSLGRGSTHEQYF
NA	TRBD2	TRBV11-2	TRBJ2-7	TGTGCCAGCAGCTTAGAAGCGGGAGCAACCCACGAGCAGTACTTC	CASSLEAGATHEQYF
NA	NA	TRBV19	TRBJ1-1	TGTGCCAGTAGTATATTGAGGCAGAACACTGAAGCTTTCTTT	CASSILRQNTEAFF
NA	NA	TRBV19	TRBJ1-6	TGTGCCAGTACGCCAGGACAGATCTATAATTCACCCCTCCACTTT	CASTPGQIYNSPLHF
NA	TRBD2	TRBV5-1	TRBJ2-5	TGCGCCAGCAGCTGGGGACTAGCGGCCCAAGAGACCCAGTACTTC	CASSWGLAAQETQYF
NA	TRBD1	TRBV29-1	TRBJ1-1	TGCAGCACATCGGACAGGGAGGAGACTGAAGCTTTCTTT	CSTSDREETEAFF
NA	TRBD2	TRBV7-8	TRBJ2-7	TGTGCCAGCAGCAGAGGGACTAGCTCCTACGAGCAGTACTTC	CASSRGTSSYEQYF